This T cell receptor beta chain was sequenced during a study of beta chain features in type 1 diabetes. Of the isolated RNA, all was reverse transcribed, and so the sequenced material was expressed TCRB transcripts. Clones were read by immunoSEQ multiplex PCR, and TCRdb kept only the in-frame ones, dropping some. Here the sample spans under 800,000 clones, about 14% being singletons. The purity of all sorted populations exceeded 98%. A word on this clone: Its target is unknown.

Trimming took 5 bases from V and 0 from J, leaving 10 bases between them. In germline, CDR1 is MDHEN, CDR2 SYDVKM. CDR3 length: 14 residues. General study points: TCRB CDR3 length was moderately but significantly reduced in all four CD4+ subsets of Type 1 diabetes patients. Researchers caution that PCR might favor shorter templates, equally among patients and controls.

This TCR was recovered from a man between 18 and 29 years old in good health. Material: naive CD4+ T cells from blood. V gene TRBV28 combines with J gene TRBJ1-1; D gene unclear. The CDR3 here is CASSPQALNTEAFF. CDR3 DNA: TGTGCCAGCAGTCCCCAGGCACTGAACACTGAAGCTTTCTTT.